This entry describes one T cell receptor beta chain. No antigen is known for it. Base qualities are not recorded, but no much larger clone differs from it by a single base. This record belongs to a study of blood T cell repertoires in COVID-19 (TCRdb year 2020). Regarding the research as a whole: Samples from collaborators originated in the United States, Italy and Spain and spanned both the acute and convalescent phases of COVID-19. The material from the prospective study consisted of cDNA or gDNA derived from T cells, B-cell-depleted T cells, or PBMCs. Subjects who had been exposed to COVID-19, were actively infected with it, or had recovered from it provided the deeply sampled blood TCRbeta repertoires that made up the dataset. The repertoires were made available in a free public database intended to serve as a resource for research on the immune response to SARS-CoV-2. Samples were obtained from the ongoing ImmuneRACE study (first 160 participants) and from over 1,000 subjects provided by 6 global collaborators. Nearly every sample came with metadata listing a de-identified subject ID, COVID-19 status, age in years and sex. HLA class I and class II types, where available, came from metadata supplied by the sample provider rather than from assay-based typing.

Overall study outcomes, separate from this receptor: The amount of clinical and demographic metadata varied by source and participant and was provided uncurated.

TCRbeta CDR3 regions were amplified from genomic DNA by means of the immunoSEQ Assay, a bias-controlled multiplex PCR. Per the authors' processing: The number of nucleated cells in each sample was estimated from the amplification of reference gene primers within the assay. To quantify the absolute abundance of each unique TCRbeta CDR3 rearrangement, sequence reads were collapsed and filtered. For each sample, productive Simpson clonality was calculated as the square root of Simpson's diversity index over productive rearrangements. Imported from immuneACCESS, the table was reduced by TCRdb to in-frame sequences with V and J called. These copies leave out some clones; in studies compared against another copy, an unresolved V gene accounts for under half, and the cause of the remainder is not known. The V and J calls and clone size are taken from that table; D and trimming were inferred from the DNA. This sample is represented by approximately 400,000 clones; approximately 93% of them were singletons. The ten largest make up 0.7% to 0.95% of the sample.

Participants in the prospective study were aged roughly 18 to 100 years, lived in approximately 26 United States geographic areas, and enrolled through a virtual design. To assign participants to cohorts, the prospective study relied on clinical history that participants themselves reported in a screening survey and a study questionnaire. Exposed participants were defined as having been in contact with someone with a PCR-confirmed or clinician-diagnosed COVID-19 case within 2 weeks of study entry. In the prospective study, mobile phlebotomists collected whole blood, serum and a nasopharyngeal or oropharyngeal swab from each participant. Participants in the prospective study had the option to provide additional blood draws and questionnaires over a roughly two-month period. Before DNA extraction, blood samples from the prospective study were shipped at room temperature or frozen. The source of this sequence is a woman aged 40 to 55 who had been exposed to COVID-19. The sample consisted of PBMCs or T cells enriched from blood (not recorded which).

The CDR3: CASSLGSRRGYTF. The DNA is as follows: TGTGCCAGCAGCTTAGGCAGCCGGAGGGGCTACACCTTC. The sequence is built from TRBV5-8 and TRBJ1-2, with no D gene named confidently. The CDR3 holds 13 amino acids from the cysteine to the phenylalanine. CDR3 DNA only is kept here, 39 bases in frame from base 1. The germline V gene encodes CDR1 SGHTS and CDR2 YDEGEE. V and J lose 2 bases and 8 bases, and a span of 13 bases separates them.